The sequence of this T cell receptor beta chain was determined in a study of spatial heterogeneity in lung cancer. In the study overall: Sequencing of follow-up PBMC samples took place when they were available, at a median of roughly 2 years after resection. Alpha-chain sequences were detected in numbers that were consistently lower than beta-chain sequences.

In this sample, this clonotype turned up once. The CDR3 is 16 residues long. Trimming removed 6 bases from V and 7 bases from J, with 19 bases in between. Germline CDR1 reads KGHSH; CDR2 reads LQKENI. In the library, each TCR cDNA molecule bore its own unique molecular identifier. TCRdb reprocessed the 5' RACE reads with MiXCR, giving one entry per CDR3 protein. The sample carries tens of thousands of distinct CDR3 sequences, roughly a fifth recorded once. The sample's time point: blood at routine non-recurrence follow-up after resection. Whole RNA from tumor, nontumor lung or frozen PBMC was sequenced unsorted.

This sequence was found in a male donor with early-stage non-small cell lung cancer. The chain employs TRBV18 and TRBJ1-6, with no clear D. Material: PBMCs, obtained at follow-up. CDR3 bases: TGTGCCAGCTCTTCCTCTTTGGGGTCGGCGAATTCACCCCTCCACTTT. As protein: CASSSSLGSANSPLHF.